This T cell receptor (beta chain) was found in a study of naive and memory T cell subsets. Specified treatment: skin biopsy from PPD injection site in Mantoux-positive individual. Reverse transcription used DNase-treated unsorted total RNA, aiming for roughly 1 to 1,100 ng. TCR cDNA received a 3' ligated oligonucleotide that carried a UMI. The CDR3 is 14 amino acids. Trimming at V came to 3 bases and at J to 5 bases, leaving 9 bases not matched to a gene. Germline CDR1 reads DFQATT; CDR2 reads SNEGSKA (reference sequence). Alpha and beta constant region primers primed reverse transcription for blood and skin samples. Amplification of ligated cDNA took four PCR rounds with SP2 and nested alpha and beta constant primers. Each CDR3 protein is one row after TCRdb ran MiXCR on the UMI-ligation and nested PCR reads. The profile covers 15,000 to 20,000 distinct CDR3 sequences, with 8.5% to 10% appearing a single time and over 6.5% taken by the ten largest.

This clonotype was obtained from an adult in good health. Sequencing used skin, obtained from a tuberculin skin test site. This chain connects TRBV20-1 to TRBJ2-7; the match to TRBD1 covers 8 bases. For the CDR3, the DNA is TGCAGTGCTAGCGGGAGACAGGGGCTCCACGAGCAGTACTTC. Residues: CSASGRQGLHEQYF.